These 6 T cell receptor beta chains came from one sample sequenced in a study of technical replicates of blood from a handful of donors. Generated by immunoSEQ multiplex PCR, the TCRdb table keeps only in-frame clones and is missing some. The table lists 65,000 to 90,000 clones, 91% of them singletons. The specimen was T cells isolated from PBMCs. The receptors were gathered from a human donor in good health.

The genes are TRBV6-5 and TRBJ1-1; D gene unclear. Germline CDR1 MNHEY, CDR2 SVGAGI. Trimming pared 6 bases from V and 0 bases from J, leaving 11 bases between. The CDR3 is 14 amino acids. In nucleotides, the CDR3 is TGTGCCAGCAGCCACGAACTCATGAACACTGAAGCTTTCTTT. Protein sequence: CASSHELMNTEAFF.

This clone was counted a single time. The chain links TRBV9 to TRBJ1-1; maybe TRBD1 (5 bases). Germline CDR1 SGDLS, CDR2 YYNGEE. V lost 3 bases, J lost 7 bases, and 19 bases lay in between. The CDR3 contains 15 residues. This chain's CDR3 is CASSAWGGARSEAFF. CDR3 bases: TGTGCCAGCAGCGCTTGGGGAGGGGCACGTAGTGAAGCTTTCTTT. Full variable domain (remainder filled in from reference TRBV9 and TRBJ1-1): DSGVTQTPKHLITATGQRVTLRCSPRSGDLSVYWYQQSLDQGLQFLIQYYNGEERAKGNILERFSAQQFPDLHSELNLSSLELGDSALYFCASSAWGGARSEAFFGQGTRLTVV.

The chain employs TRBV4-2 and TRBJ1-3; D not certain. Germline V gene sequence: CDR1 LGHNA, CDR2 YNFKEQ. Trimming took 1 base from V and 0 from J, leaving 10 bases between them. The CDR3 has 16 amino acids. The CDR3 region has the DNA TGTGCCAGCAGCCAAGCTTTCACCTACTCTGGAAACACCATATATTTT. Encoded protein: CASSQAFTYSGNTIYF.

This sequence joins TRBV5-1 and TRBJ2-5; the match to TRBD2 covers 12 bases. V shed 0 bases and J 12 bases; nucleotides not matched to a gene: 15. Germline CDR1 reads SGHRS; CDR2 reads YFSETQ. This CDR3 comprises 17 residues. The CDR3 DNA follows: TGCGCCAGCAGCTTGGCCCTTGTGTGGACTAGCGGGGACCCCAAGTACTTC. Encoded protein: CASSLALVWTSGDPKYF.

The chain is built from TRBV30 and TRBJ1-5; the match to TRBD1 covers 9 bases. The germline gives CDR1 GTSNPN, CDR2 SVGIG (reference sequence). The CDR3 is 14 amino acids. V shed 2 bases, J shed 4 bases, and the junction held 3 bases outside the gene matches. CDR3: CAWSPGTGNQPQHF. In DNA, the CDR3 is TGTGCCTGGAGTCCTGGGACAGGGAATCAGCCCCAGCATTTT.

The DNA of the CDR3 is TGTGCCAGCTCACCGAGCATGAACACTGAAGCTTTCTTT. Encoded protein: CASSPSMNTEAFF. The V and J genes are TRBV18 and TRBJ1-1; D is undetermined. Germline values: CDR1 KGHSH, CDR2 LQKENI. V was cut by 3 bases and J by 0 bases, with 5 bases left in between. CDR3 length equals 13 residues.